These 7 T cell receptor beta chains were all obtained from the same sample, sequenced in a study of T cell repertoires in cytomegalovirus infection. TCRdb ran MiXCR on the reads and lists one entry per CDR3 protein. Seen here are fewer than 650,000 distinct CDR3 sequences, around two fifths observed once, and the top ten hold about 46%. The antigens these receptors bind are not known. The sample consisted of cultured PBMCs, taken from culture after CMV antigen stimulation. Every receptor here comes from a human donor in good health (CMV status not recorded). Some clones in this sample may be carry-over from other donors' samples.

This clonotype has a handful of counts. The chain is built from TRBV6-2 or TRBV6-3 and TRBJ2-1, with 9 bases matching TRBD2. The V segment lost 6 bases and the J segment 2 bases; nucleotides outside the gene matches: 8. The CDR3 has 16 residues. The germline CDR1 and CDR2 sequences are MNHEY and SVGEGT. CDR3 amino acids: CASRPAGTSPYNEQFF. Here the CDR3 DNA reads TGTGCCAGCAGACCGGCCGGGACTAGCCCCTACAATGAGCAGTTCTTC.

V is TRBV19 and J is TRBJ1-2, with TRBD1 matching over 7 bases. Per the germline V gene, CDR1 is LNHDA and CDR2 is SQIVND (reference sequence). The trim removed 7 bases at V and 3 bases at J, leaving 5 bases unmatched. This CDR3 is built from 13 residues. As DNA, the CDR3 is TGTGCCAGTATCTCCGGGACAGACTATGGCTACACCTTC. Translation gives CASISGTDYGYTF.

There are a few counts of this clonotype. The rearrangement uses TRBV7-9 and TRBJ1-4, with D unclear. Looked up from germline, CDR1 is SEHNR and CDR2 is FQNEAQ (reference sequence). This CDR3 contains 13 residues. Trimming shortened V by 9 bases and J by 8 bases, and 16 bases separated the two germline ends. The CDR3 coding sequence is TGTGCCAGTAGACCGCGAAGCGGAGAAAAACTGTTTTTT. It yields the protein CASRPRSGEKLFF.

This clonotype has a count of ten or more. This sequence joins TRBV20-1 and TRBJ2-1; D not certain. Per the germline V gene, CDR1 is DFQATT and CDR2 is SNEGSKA (reference sequence). With 5 bases removed from V and 5 bases from J, the gap between germline ends came to 19 bases. This CDR3 is built from 15 residues. This CDR3 is CSAGSLLEFHNEQFF. The DNA of the CDR3 is TGCAGTGCTGGATCCCTGCTAGAGTTCCACAATGAGCAGTTCTTC.

Of note for this clonotype: This may be a read error, as it is one base from a much larger clone. V gene TRBV7-2 combines with J gene TRBJ2-7, with 9 bases matching TRBD1. Unmatched junction bases numbered 8, after V lost 5 bases and J lost 3 bases. The CDR3 contains 15 residues. Germline V gene lookup returns CDR1 SGHTA and CDR2 FQGNSA. In DNA, the CDR3 is TGTGCCAGCAGCCCAGCGGGACAGGGTGACTACGAGCAGTACTTC. Translation: CASSPAGQGDYEQYF. Full variable domain (remainder filled in from reference TRBV7-2 and TRBJ2-7): GAGVSQSPSNKVTEKGKDVELRCDPISGHTALYWYRQSLGQGLEFLIYFQGNSAPDKSGLPSDRFSAERTGGSVSTLTIQRTQQEDSAVYLCASSPAGQGDYEQYFGPGTRLTVT.

This chain links TRBV12-3 or TRBV12-4 with TRBJ2-7; no clear D gene. V shed 1 base and J shed 9 bases, with 7 bases lying between them. The CDR3 totals 11 residues. CDR3 sequence (DNA): TGTGCCAGCAGTTTAGGACGGCTGCAGTACTTC. Translation: CASSLGRLQYF.

This clonotype was detected a few times. The V and J genes are TRBV27 and TRBJ1-2, with a weak D call TRBD1 (6 bases). This CDR3 is 14 amino acids long. Trimming stripped 6 bases from V and 5 bases from J, with 16 bases between. Looked up from germline, CDR1 is MNHEY and CDR2 is SMNVEV (reference sequence). The CDR3 DNA is TGTGCCAGCAGCCCTGGGGGCAGGTCGTATGGCTACACCTTC. Translated: CASSPGGRSYGYTF.